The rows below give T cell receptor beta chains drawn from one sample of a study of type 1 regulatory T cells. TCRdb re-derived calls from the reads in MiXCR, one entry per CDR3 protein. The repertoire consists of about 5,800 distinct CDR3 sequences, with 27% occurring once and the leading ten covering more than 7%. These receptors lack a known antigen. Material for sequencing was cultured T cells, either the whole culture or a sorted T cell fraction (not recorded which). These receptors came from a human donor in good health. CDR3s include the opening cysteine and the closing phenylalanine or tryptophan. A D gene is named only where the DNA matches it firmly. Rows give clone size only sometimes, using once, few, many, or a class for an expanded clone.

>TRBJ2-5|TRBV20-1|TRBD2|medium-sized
CSALLAGVQETQYF
TGCAGTGCCTTACTAGCGGGAGTCCAAGAGACCCAGTACTTC
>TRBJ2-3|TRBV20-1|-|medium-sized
CSATRPESTDTQYF
TGCAGTGCTACCCGACCGGAGAGCACAGATACGCAGTATTTT
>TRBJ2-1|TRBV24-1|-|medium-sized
CATSDGVNEQFF
TGTGCCACCAGTGATGGGGTGAATGAGCAGTTCTTC
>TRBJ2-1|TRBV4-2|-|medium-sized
CASSQSGTSNEQFF
TGTGCCAGCAGCCAGTCCGGGACCTCCAATGAGCAGTTCTTC
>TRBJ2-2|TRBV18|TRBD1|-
CASSPGTGYAGELFF
TGTGCCAGCTCACCAGGGACAGGGTACGCCGGGGAGCTGTTTTTT
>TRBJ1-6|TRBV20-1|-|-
CSARDNGQGGSPLHF
TGCAGTGCTAGAGATAATGGGCAGGGAGGCTCACCCCTCCACTTT
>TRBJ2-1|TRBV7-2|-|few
CASSSPGTLYNEQFF
TGTGCCAGCAGCTCCCCCGGGACATTGTACAATGAGCAGTTCTTC
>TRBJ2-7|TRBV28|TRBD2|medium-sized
CASSPGLAGVRGPVLYEQYF
TGTGCCAGCAGTCCGGGACTAGCGGGAGTAAGAGGTCCGGTTTTGTACGAGCAGTACTTC
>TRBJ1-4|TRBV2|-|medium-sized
CASNLIGTQNEKLFF
TGTGCCAGCAACTTAATCGGGACACAGAATGAAAAACTGTTTTTT
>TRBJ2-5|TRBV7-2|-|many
CASSSVWETQYF
TGTGCCAGCAGCTCCGTTTGGGAGACCCAGTACTTC
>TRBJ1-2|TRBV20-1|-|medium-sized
CSGALAASGYGYTF
TGCAGTGGAGCTCTGGCTGCCTCGGGCTATGGCTACACCTTC
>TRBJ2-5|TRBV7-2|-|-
CASSLRAGKETQYF
TGTGCCAGCAGCCTACGGGCAGGGAAGGAGACCCAGTACTTC
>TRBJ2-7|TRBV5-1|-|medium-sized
CASSLVGGLEQYF
TGCGCCAGCAGCTTGGTTGGGGGTCTCGAGCAGTACTTC